This T cell receptor (beta chain) was profiled in a study of T cell responses to AZD1222 COVID-19 vaccine (dated by TCRdb to the early 2020s). Describing the broader study: TCR sequencing was performed for over 230 trial participants, of whom around 200 were given two doses of AZD1222 and around 25 were given two doses of MenACWY control vaccine. Enrollment into the trials was organized by age into subgroups of 18-55, 56-69 and 70-plus years, and those subgroups contained roughly 160, 29 and 62 TCR-sequenced participants, respectively. Results the study describes overall, beyond this receptor: The 56-69-year group was small, and its depth increase did not reach significance, likely because of low power. Reportedly, close to half of the unique spike-specific TCRs recognized epitopes lying outside the regions that are mutated in the B.1.351 and B.1.1.7 variants. Because no day 14 peak-response samples were available, repertoires were characterized only after the peak T cell response. Conclusions about previously exposed vaccinees are limited, since just six AZD1222 recipients were seropositive for SARS-CoV-2 at baseline. A significant rise in spike-specific TCR breadth and depth was observed after two AZD1222 doses relative to day 0 and relative to MenACWY recipients. Participants were mostly white British, with more females than males. The authors suggested clonal diversity may have been underestimated. The vaccine-associated CD4 TCRs covered the entire spike protein, and the dominant responses fell in regions 160-218 and 743-854.

The time point label, read with the paper, signifies: about 28 days (+/-7) after the second vaccine dose. AZD1222 recipients with second doses at about 4 weeks or about 12 weeks were pooled, because spike-specific TCR depth and breadth did not differ between schedules. Vaccinee samples were obtained from the UK trials COV001 and COV002, which included a single-blind randomized controlled phase 2/3 trial of AZD1222 (ChAdOx1 nCoV-19) in healthy adults. Trial participant PBMC samples were collected at day 0 and day 28 after the second dose for TCRbeta chain sequencing. The CDR1 and CDR2 encoded by the germline V gene are MGHRA and YSYEKL. The CDR3, from cysteine to phenylalanine, totals 17 residues. Only the CDR3 portion is preserved as DNA: 51 bases, with reading frame beginning at the first base. V and J are trimmed by 2 bases and 2 bases, and the gene matches miss 11 bases of the junction. The CDR3 regions of human TCRbeta chains were analyzed by immunosequencing. As for the authors' bioinformatics: Repertoire TCRs were matched against a reference library of SARS-CoV-2-specific TCRs generated with the MIRA antigen-specificity platform. Breadth meant the fraction of unique TCRs that were SARS-CoV-2-associated, whereas depth meant the fraction of total T cells that were SARS-CoV-2-associated. Using the MIRA data, every spike-specific TCR was mapped to the spike region that the TCR reacted to and assigned to either a CD4 or a CD8 class. Log10-transformed breadth and depth values were compared by one-way ANOVA with Sidak's multiple comparisons tests. TCRdb provides this immuneACCESS table in a form limited to in-frame rearrangements. Some clones are lacking; in checked studies, under half of them reflect an unresolved V gene, and why the rest are absent is not known. V and J calls and clone size are given by that table; D and trimming were obtained from the DNA. This sample gives some 110,000 clones in total; about 86% of them show up just once. The ten largest clones add up to roughly 15% of the sample.

A remark on this clone: Which antigen it targets is not known. Nothing much larger sits one base from this clone, and base qualities are not available.

This receptor was identified in an adult who received the AZD1222 COVID-19 vaccine. The chain links TRBV4-1 with TRBJ2-7; 8 central nucleotides agree with TRBD2. The specimen was peripheral blood, collected 28 days after the second AZD1222 dose. The DNA reads TGCGCCAGCAGCCAAATTCCTAGCGGGTTTGTCCCCTACGAGCAGTACTTC. Its coded protein is CASSQIPSGFVPYEQYF.